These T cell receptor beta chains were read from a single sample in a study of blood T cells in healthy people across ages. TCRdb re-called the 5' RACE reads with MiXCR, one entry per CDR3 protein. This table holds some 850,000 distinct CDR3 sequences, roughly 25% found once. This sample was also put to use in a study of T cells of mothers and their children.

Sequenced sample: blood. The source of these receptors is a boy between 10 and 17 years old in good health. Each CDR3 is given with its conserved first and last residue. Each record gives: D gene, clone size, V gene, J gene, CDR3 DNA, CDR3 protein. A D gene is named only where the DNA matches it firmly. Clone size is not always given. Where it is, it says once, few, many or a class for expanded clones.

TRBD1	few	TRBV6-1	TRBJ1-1	TGTGCCAGCAGCTCAGGGGGCAGGGGTATGAACACTGAAGCTTTCTTT	CASSSGGRGMNTEAFF
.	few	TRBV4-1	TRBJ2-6	TGCGCCAGCAGCCAACAGGGGAGGGACTCTGGGGCCAACGTCCTGACTTTC	CASSQQGRDSGANVLTF
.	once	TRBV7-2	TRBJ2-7	TGTGCCAGCAGCTTGAGTGGTAACTACTACTACGAGCAGTACTTC	CASSLSGNYYYEQYF
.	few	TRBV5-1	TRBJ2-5	TGCGCCAGCAGCTCCGTGACCGCGTACCAAGAGACCCAGTACTTC	CASSSVTAYQETQYF
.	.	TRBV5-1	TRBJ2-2	TGCGCCAGCAGCTTGTATCCGAACACCGGGGAGCTGTTTTTT	CASSLYPNTGELFF
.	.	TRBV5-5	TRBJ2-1	TGTGCCAGCAACCGGGCTCAAACAGGGTTCCGCAATGAGCAGTTCTTC	CASNRAQTGFRNEQFF
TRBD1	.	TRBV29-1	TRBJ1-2	TGCAGCGCCACTAAGGACAGGGTGGCGGGCTACACCTTC	CSATKDRVAGYTF
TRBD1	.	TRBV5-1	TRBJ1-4	TGCGCCAGCAGCCACGGACAGGGGCCAACTAATGAAAAACTGTTTTTT	CASSHGQGPTNEKLFF
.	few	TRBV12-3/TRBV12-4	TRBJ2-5	TGTGCCAGCACCTTGGGGCAAGAGACCCAGTACTTC	CASTLGQETQYF
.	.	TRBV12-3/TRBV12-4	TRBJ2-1	TGTGCCAGCAGTGGGGTGAGGGGGGCCCACTGGAGTGAGCAGTTCTTC	CASSGVRGAHWSEQFF
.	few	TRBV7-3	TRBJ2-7	TGTGCCAGCAACCAACTCAGGGACGGAGTTGACGAGCAGTACTTC	CASNQLRDGVDEQYF
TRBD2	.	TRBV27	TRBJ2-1	TGTGCCAGCAGGTTACTAGCGGGGGGGCCTGGGAATGAGCAGTTCTTC	CASRLLAGGPGNEQFF
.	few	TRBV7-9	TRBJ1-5	TGTGCCAGCAGCTTAGCGGAATATCAGCCCCAGCATTTT	CASSLAEYQPQHF
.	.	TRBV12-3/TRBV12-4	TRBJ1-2	TGTGCCAGCAGTTTAAGGCCAGGGCATGGCTACACCTTC	CASSLRPGHGYTF
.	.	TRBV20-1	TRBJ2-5	TGCAGTGCGACGGGACCTCCGGTGGGAGAGACCCAGTACTTC	CSATGPPVGETQYF
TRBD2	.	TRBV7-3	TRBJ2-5	TGTGCCAGCAGCTTAATTGGGCGGGGGTACCAAGAGACCCAGTACTTC	CASSLIGRGYQETQYF
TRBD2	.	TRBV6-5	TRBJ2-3	TGTGCCAGCAGTCAGACTAGCGGGAGACCAGATACGCAGTATTTT	CASSQTSGRPDTQYF
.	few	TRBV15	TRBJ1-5	TGTGCCACCAGCAGAGACCGGGGCTTAGTACGGGAGCAGCCCCAGCATTTT	CATSRDRGLVREQPQHF
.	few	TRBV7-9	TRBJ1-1	TGTGCCAGCAGCTTAGATCGAAGGAGCCCGAACACTGAAGCTTTCTTT	CASSLDRRSPNTEAFF
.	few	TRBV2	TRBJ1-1	TGTGCCAGCAGTCGGGGCTCGGCCGACACTGAAGCTTTCTTT	CASSRGSADTEAFF